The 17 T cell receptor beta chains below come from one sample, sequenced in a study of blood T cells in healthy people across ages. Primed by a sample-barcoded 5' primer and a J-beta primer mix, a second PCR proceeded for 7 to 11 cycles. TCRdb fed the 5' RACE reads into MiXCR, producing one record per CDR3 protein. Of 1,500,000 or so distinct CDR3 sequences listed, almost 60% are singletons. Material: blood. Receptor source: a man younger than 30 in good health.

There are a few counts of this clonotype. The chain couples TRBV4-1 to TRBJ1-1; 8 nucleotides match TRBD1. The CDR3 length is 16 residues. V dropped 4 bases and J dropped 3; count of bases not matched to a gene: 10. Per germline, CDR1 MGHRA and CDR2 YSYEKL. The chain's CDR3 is CASSPLQGAEDTEAFF. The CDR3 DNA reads TGCGCCAGCAGCCCGCTCCAGGGGGCTGAGGACACTGAAGCTTTCTTT.

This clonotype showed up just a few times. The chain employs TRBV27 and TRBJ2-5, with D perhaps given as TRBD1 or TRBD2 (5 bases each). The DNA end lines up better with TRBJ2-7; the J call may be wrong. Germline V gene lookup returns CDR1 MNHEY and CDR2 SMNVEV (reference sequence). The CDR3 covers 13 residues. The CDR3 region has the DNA TGTGCCAGCAGTTTATCAGTGAGGGGCGAGCAGTACTTC. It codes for CASSLSVRGEQYF.

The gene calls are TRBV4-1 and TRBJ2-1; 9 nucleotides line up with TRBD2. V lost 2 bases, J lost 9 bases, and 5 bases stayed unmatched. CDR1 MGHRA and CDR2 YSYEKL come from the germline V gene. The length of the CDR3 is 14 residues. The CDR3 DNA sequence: TGCGCCAGCAGCCAAACACTTAGCGGGAGTGAGCAGTTCTTC. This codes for CASSQTLSGSEQFF.

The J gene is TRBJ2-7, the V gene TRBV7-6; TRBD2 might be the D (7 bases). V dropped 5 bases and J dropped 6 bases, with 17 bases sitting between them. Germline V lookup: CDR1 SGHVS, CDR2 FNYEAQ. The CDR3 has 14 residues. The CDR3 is CASSVYPGEGEQYF. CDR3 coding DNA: TGTGCCAGCAGCGTATACCCAGGGGAGGGCGAGCAGTACTTC.

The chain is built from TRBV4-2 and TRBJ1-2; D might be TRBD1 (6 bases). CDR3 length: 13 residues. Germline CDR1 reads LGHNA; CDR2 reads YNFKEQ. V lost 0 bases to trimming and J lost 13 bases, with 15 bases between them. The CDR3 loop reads CASSQDGGAIATF. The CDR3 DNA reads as TGTGCCAGCAGCCAAGATGGGGGGGCGATCGCCACCTTC.

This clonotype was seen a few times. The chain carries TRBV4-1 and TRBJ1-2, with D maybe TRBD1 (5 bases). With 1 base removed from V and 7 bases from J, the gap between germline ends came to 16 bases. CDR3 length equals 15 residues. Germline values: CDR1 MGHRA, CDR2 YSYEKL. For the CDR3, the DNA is TGCGCCAGCAGCCAAGGCGCAGGGAGGGTGGGTGGCTACACCTTC. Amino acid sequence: CASSQGAGRVGGYTF.

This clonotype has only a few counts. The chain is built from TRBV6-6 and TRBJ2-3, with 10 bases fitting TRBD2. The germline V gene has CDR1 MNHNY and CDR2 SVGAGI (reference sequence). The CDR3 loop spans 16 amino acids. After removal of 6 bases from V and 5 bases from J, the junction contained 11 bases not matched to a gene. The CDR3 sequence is CASRDLAGGAGDTQYF. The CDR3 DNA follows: TGTGCCAGCAGGGATTTAGCGGGAGGAGCGGGAGATACGCAGTATTTT.

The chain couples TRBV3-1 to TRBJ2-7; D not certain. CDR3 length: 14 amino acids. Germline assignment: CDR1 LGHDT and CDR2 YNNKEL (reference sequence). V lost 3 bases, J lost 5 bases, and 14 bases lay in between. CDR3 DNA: TGTGCCAGCAGCCAGTTGTCTGGGGAAGACGAGCAGTACTTC. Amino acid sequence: CASSQLSGEDEQYF.

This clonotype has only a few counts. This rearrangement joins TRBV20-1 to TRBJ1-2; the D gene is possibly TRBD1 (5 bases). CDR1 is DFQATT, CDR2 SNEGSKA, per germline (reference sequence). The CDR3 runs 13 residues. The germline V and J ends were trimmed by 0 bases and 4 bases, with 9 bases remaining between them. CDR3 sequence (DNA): TGCAGTGCTAGAGAGGGGCGGACCTATGGCTACACCTTC. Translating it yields CSAREGRTYGYTF.

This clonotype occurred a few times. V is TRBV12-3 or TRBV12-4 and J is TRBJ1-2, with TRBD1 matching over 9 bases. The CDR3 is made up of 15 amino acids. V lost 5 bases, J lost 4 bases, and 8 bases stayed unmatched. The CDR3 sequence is CASSTGQGVSYGYTF. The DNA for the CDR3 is TGTGCCAGCAGTACGGGACAGGGCGTCAGCTATGGCTACACCTTC.

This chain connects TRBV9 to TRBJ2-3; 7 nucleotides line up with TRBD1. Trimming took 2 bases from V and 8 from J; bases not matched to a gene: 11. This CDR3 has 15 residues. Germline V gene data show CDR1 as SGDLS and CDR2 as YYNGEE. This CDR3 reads CASSVTGKRDGTQYF. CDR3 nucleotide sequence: TGTGCCAGCAGCGTGACAGGGAAGAGGGATGGTACGCAGTATTTT.

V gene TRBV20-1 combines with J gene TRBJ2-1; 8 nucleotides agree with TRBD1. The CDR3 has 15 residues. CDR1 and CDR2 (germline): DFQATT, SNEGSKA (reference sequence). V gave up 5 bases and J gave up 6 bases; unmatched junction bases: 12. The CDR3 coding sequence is TGCAGTGCTGAAACTCAGGGGGCTTTGGGCAATGAGCAGTTCTTC. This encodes CSAETQGALGNEQFF.

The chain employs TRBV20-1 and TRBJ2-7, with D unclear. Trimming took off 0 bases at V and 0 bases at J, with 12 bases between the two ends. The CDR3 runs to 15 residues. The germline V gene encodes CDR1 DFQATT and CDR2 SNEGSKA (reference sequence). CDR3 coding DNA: TGCAGTGCTAGAGATAAGGTCGACGTCTCCTACGAGCAGTACTTC. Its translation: CSARDKVDVSYEQYF.

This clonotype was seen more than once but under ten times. CDR3 loop: CASSYRSGQGPFF. The CDR3 DNA follows: TGTGCCAGCAGTTACAGATCCGGACAGGGGCCGTTCTTC. The chain is built from TRBV6-5 and TRBJ2-1; 9 nucleotides agree with TRBD1. Germline assignment: CDR1 MNHEY and CDR2 SVGAGI. The length of the CDR3 is 13 residues. Trimming removed 2 bases from V and 15 bases from J; junction bases left unmatched: 8.

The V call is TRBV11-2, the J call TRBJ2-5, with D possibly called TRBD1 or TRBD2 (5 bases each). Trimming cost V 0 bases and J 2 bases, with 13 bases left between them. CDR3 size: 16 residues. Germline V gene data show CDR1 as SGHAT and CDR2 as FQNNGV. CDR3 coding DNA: TGTGCCAGCAGCTTAGATCCAGGGACCCAACAAGAGACCCAGTACTTC. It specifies CASSLDPGTQQETQYF. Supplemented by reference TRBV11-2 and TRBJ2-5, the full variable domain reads EAGVAQSPRYKIIEKRQSVAFWCNPISGHATLYWYQQILGQGPKLLIQFQNNGVVDDSQLPKDRFSAERLKGVDSTLKIQPAKLEDSAVYLCASSLDPGTQQETQYFGPGTRLLVL.

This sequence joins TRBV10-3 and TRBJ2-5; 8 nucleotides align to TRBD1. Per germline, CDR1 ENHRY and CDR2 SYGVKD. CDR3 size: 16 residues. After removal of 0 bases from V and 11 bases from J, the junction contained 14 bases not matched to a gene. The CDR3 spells CAISESMDRDYNEQYF. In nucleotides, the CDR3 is TGTGCCATCAGTGAGTCGATGGACAGGGATTACAATGAGCAGTACTTC.

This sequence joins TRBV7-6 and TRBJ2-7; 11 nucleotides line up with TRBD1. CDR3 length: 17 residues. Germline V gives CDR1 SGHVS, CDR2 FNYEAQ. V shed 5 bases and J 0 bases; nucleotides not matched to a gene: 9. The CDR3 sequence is CASSPGTGGPSSYEQYF. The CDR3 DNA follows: TGTGCCAGCAGCCCCGGGACAGGGGGTCCGAGCTCCTACGAGCAGTACTTC. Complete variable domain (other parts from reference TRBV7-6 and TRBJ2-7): GAGVSQSPRYKVTKRGQDVALRCDPISGHVSLYWYRQALGQGPEFLTYFNYEAQQDKSGLPNDRFSAERPEGSISTLTIQRTEQRDSAMYRCASSPGTGGPSSYEQYFGPGTRLTVT.